This entry lists 27 T cell receptor beta chains sequenced from one sample in a study of OX40 agonist ivuxolimab in advanced cancers. Generated by immunoSEQ multiplex PCR, the TCRdb table keeps only in-frame clones and is missing some. This sample yields tens of thousands of clones, of which 70% to 85% are seen a single time; 1.5% to 2% belongs to the top ten. Specimen: CD4+ or CD8+ T cells sorted from blood, collected in a trial of the OX40 agonist ivuxolimab. These receptor sequences come from an adult with an advanced solid tumor such as melanoma, head and neck, liver or kidney cancer.

The chain employs TRBV5-1 and TRBJ2-1; 7 nucleotides match TRBD2. Germline V lookup: CDR1 SGHRS, CDR2 YFSETQ. The CDR3 extends over 18 amino acids. V shed 7 bases, J shed 4 bases, and the junction held 20 bases outside the gene matches. CDR3 region: CASGVSHPGGLAYNEQFF. Here the CDR3 DNA reads TGCGCCAGCGGAGTAAGTCACCCGGGGGGACTTGCATACAATGAGCAGTTCTTC.

V is TRBV5-6 and J is TRBJ1-5, with D maybe TRBD1 (5 bases). V was cut by 3 bases and J by 5 bases, with 12 bases left in between. Looked up from germline, CDR1 is SGHDT and CDR2 is YYEEEE. This CDR3 comprises 14 residues. The CDR3 is CASSSRDGYQPQHF. Here the CDR3 DNA reads TGTGCCAGCAGCTCCAGGGACGGATATCAGCCCCAGCATTTT.

A note on this clone: Different DNA sequences within this sample yield the same CDR3. In nucleotides, the CDR3 is TGCAGCGTGAACAGGGGGGGAACTGAAGCTTTCTTT. Translating it yields CSVNRGGTEAFF. The chain employs TRBV29-1 and TRBJ1-1, with 8 bases lining up with TRBD1. V lost 6 bases to trimming and J lost 5 bases; unmatched junction nucleotides: 5. Germline V gives CDR1 SQVTM, CDR2 ANQGSEA. The CDR3 totals 12 residues.

The chain employs TRBV18 and TRBJ2-1; possibly TRBD1 or TRBD2 for D (5 bases each). This CDR3 region has 12 residues. The germline V gene encodes CDR1 KGHSH and CDR2 LQKENI. Deletions cut 2 bases from V and 8 bases from J, with 7 bases between. The CDR3 reads CASSPGGHEQFF. The CDR3 DNA reads TGTGCCAGCTCACCAGGGGGACATGAGCAGTTCTTC.

The gene calls are TRBV27 and TRBJ1-1; no reliable D call. The V gene's germline CDR1 is MNHEY and CDR2 SMNVEV (reference sequence). The CDR3 length is 13 residues. Trimming left V 4 bases short and J 5 bases short, with 11 bases between. The CDR3, as DNA: TGTGCCAGCAGTTCTCGGGTAGGGACTGAAGCTTTCTTT. Translation gives CASSSRVGTEAFF.

V is TRBV7-2 and J is TRBJ2-3; D unresolved. CDR3 length: 13 residues. Trimming removed 6 bases from V and 5 bases from J, with 12 bases in between. Per germline, CDR1 SGHTA and CDR2 FQGNSA. In DNA, the CDR3 is TGTGCCAGCAGGTATCTCGCACAAGATACGCAGTATTTT. Protein: CASRYLAQDTQYF.

This clone was counted a few times. V is TRBV30 and J is TRBJ1-1; D might be TRBD1 (5 bases). Trimming stripped 3 bases from V and 10 bases from J, with 12 bases between. From germline, CDR1 is GTSNPN and CDR2 SVGIG (reference sequence). CDR3 length equals 11 residues. For the CDR3, the DNA is TGTGCCTGGAGGTCGGGGGTCCCAGCTTTCTTT. This codes for CAWRSGVPAFF.

This clone is medium-sized. This chain joins TRBV9 and TRBJ1-1; no clear D. Trimming cost V 4 bases and J 1 base, with 8 bases left between them. The germline V gene has CDR1 SGDLS and CDR2 YYNGEE. This CDR3 contains 13 residues. The CDR3 reads CASSSQGNTEAFF. CDR3 nucleotides: TGTGCCAGCAGCTCTCAAGGGAACACTGAAGCTTTCTTT.

The chain is built from TRBV7-8 and TRBJ1-6; D might be TRBD1 (5 bases). The CDR3 runs 15 residues. With 5 bases removed from V and 10 bases from J, the gap between germline ends came to 18 bases. Germline V gene sequence: CDR1 SGHVS, CDR2 FQNEAQ. The CDR3 DNA is TGTGCCAGCAGCCAAGTGGGGGTCGGGGGGTCACCCCTCCACTTT. Translated: CASSQVGVGGSPLHF.

This clone has just a few counts. The chain carries TRBV4-2 and TRBJ2-5, with 9 bases identical to TRBD2. The CDR3 contains 17 residues. The germline V gene encodes CDR1 LGHNA and CDR2 YNFKEQ. Trimming removed 4 bases from V and 2 bases from J; junction bases left unmatched: 11. CDR3: CASSPNKVAGGQETQYF. CDR3 DNA sequence: TGTGCCAGCAGCCCCAATAAGGTGGCGGGGGGGCAAGAGACCCAGTACTTC.

The chain carries TRBV10-2 and TRBJ1-1; 7 bases fit TRBD1. Germline lookup yields CDR1 WSHSY and CDR2 SAAADI. With V trimmed by 0 bases and J by 6 bases, 7 bases remained unmatched. The CDR3 loop spans 15 amino acids. In nucleotides, the CDR3 is TGCGCCAGCAGTGAGTCAACAGGGGACTACGCTGAAGCTTTCTTT. This encodes CASSESTGDYAEAFF.

The chain employs TRBV6-6 and TRBJ2-2; D perhaps matches TRBD1 (5 bases). The V and J ends lost 6 bases and 6 bases respectively, with 11 bases between them. The CDR3 extends over 13 amino acids. Germline-derived CDR1 and CDR2 are MNHNY and SVGAGI (reference sequence). The CDR3 loop reads CASSPTVPGELFF. CDR3 nucleotide sequence: TGTGCCAGCAGCCCGACAGTCCCCGGGGAGCTGTTTTTT.

V gene TRBV5-6 combines with J gene TRBJ1-6; D ambiguous. With 1 base removed from V and 3 bases from J, the gap between germline ends came to 8 bases. The CDR3 is made up of 15 amino acids. CDR1 is SGHDT and CDR2 is YYEEEE in the germline V gene. CDR3 protein: CASSLLAIYNSPLHF. CDR3 in DNA: TGTGCCAGCAGCTTGTTGGCCATCTATAATTCACCCCTCCACTTT.

The chain joins TRBV2 to TRBJ1-1; no definite D call. CDR1 and CDR2 (germline): SNHLY, FYNNEI. V lost 10 bases and J 0 bases, leaving 18 bases between the germline ends. The CDR3 is made up of 15 amino acids. The CDR3 DNA sequence: TGTGCCACCCGAGGCGGGAATAACATGAACACTGAAGCTTTCTTT. Translating gives CATRGGNNMNTEAFF. Filled out from reference TRBV2 and TRBJ1-1, the complete variable domain reads EPEVTQTPSHQVTQMGQEVILRCVPISNHLYFYWYRQILGQKVEFLVSFYNNEISEKSEIFDDQFSVERPDGSNFTLKIRSTKLEDSAMYFCATRGGNNMNTEAFFGQGTRLTVV.

This chain links TRBV10-3 with TRBJ2-1; TRBD2 aligns across 11 bases. The V and J ends lost 7 bases and 3 bases, in that order; junction bases with no gene match: 5. CDR1 is ENHRY, CDR2 SYGVKD, per germline. CDR3 length: 15 residues. Here the CDR3 reads CAIMGTSGVYNEQFF. The DNA of the CDR3 is TGTGCCATCATGGGGACTAGCGGAGTCTACAATGAGCAGTTCTTC.

The J gene is TRBJ2-2, the V gene TRBV6-5; a weak D match, TRBD1 (5 bases). CDR3 length: 15 amino acids. In germline, CDR1 is MNHEY, CDR2 SVGAGI. The V end was cut by 5 bases, the J end by 6 bases, with 16 bases between. The CDR3 DNA is TGTGCCAGCAGTGGCCGAGGACACGACCCCGGGGAGCTGTTTTTT. This gives the protein CASSGRGHDPGELFF.

The chain uses TRBV19 and TRBJ2-1; TRBD2 matches at 7 bases. Germline lookup yields CDR1 LNHDA and CDR2 SQIVND (reference sequence). CDR3 length: 15 amino acids. Losses at the gene ends were 3 bases for V and 5 bases for J; bases not matched to a gene: 7. CDR3 nucleotides: TGTGCCAGTAGTATGCGGACTAGTCTCAACAATGAGCAGTTCTTC. It specifies CASSMRTSLNNEQFF.

This chain uses TRBV10-3 with TRBJ2-1; D unclear. Per the germline V gene, CDR1 is ENHRY and CDR2 is SYGVKD. Trimming removed 8 bases from V and 7 bases from J, with 9 bases in between. This CDR3 region has 11 residues. Here the CDR3 DNA reads TGTGCCATCTCGTGGTCTAATGAGCAGTTCTTC. As protein: CAISWSNEQFF.

The chain has TRBV5-1 and TRBJ2-3, with D tentatively TRBD2 (5 bases). V lost 4 bases and J lost 6, with 12 bases in between. The CDR3 spans 13 residues. Germline V gene lookup returns CDR1 SGHRS and CDR2 YFSETQ. The CDR3 bases are TGCGCCAGCAGCGGCCCGGGGTCTGATACGCAGTATTTT. Translating it yields CASSGPGSDTQYF.

The J gene is TRBJ2-1, the V gene TRBV5-1, with D unclear. The germline V gene has CDR1 SGHRS and CDR2 YFSETQ. Trimming pared 4 bases from V and 4 bases from J, leaving 15 bases between. This CDR3 comprises 15 residues. The CDR3 is CASSERLRNYNEQFF. As DNA, the CDR3 is TGCGCCAGCAGCGAGCGCCTCCGTAATTACAATGAGCAGTTCTTC.

The chain recombines TRBV5-1 with TRBJ1-2; D is perhaps TRBD1 (6 bases). There are 14 residues in the CDR3. The germline V gene has CDR1 SGHRS and CDR2 YFSETQ. Trimming cost V 0 bases and J 3 bases, with 9 bases left between them. The CDR3 loop reads CASSLVQGDYGYTF. DNA of the CDR3: TGCGCCAGCAGCTTGGTACAGGGCGACTATGGCTACACCTTC. Full variable domain (outside the CDR3, taken from reference TRBV5-1 and TRBJ1-2): KAGVTQTPRYLIKTRGQQVTLSCSPISGHRSVSWYQQTPGQGLQFLFEYFSETQRNKGNFPGRFSGRQFSNSRSEMNVSTLELGDSALYLCASSLVQGDYGYTFGSGTRLTVV.

DNA for the CDR3: TGTGCCCTCAGCGGGGGAGGCACTGAAGCTTTCTTT. Its translation: CALSGGGTEAFF. J is TRBJ1-1 and V is TRBV6-1; a possible D gene is TRBD1 (5 bases). The CDR3 extends over 12 amino acids. V was clipped by 11 bases and J by 4 bases, with 14 bases between them. The germline CDR1 and CDR2 sequences are MNHNS and SASEGT.

The chain carries TRBV5-1 and TRBJ2-2; 7 bases agree with TRBD1. Germline V lookup: CDR1 SGHRS, CDR2 YFSETQ. The CDR3 is 16 amino acids. V gave up 0 bases and J gave up 0 bases; unmatched junction bases: 2. CDR3: CASSLAGTANTGELFF. The CDR3 DNA sequence: TGCGCCAGCAGCTTGGCCGGGACAGCGAACACCGGGGAGCTGTTTTTT.

The V call is TRBV19, the J call TRBJ1-4, with D perhaps matching TRBD1 (5 bases). Trimming pared 4 bases from V and 3 bases from J, leaving 15 bases between. This CDR3 is built from 16 residues. In germline, CDR1 is LNHDA, CDR2 SQIVND (reference sequence). CDR3 loop: CASSKRLRGPNEKLFF. CDR3 in DNA: TGTGCCAGTAGTAAGCGCCTCCGGGGCCCTAATGAAAAACTGTTTTTT. Full variable domain (remainder filled in from reference TRBV19 and TRBJ1-4): DGGITQSPKYLFRKEGQNVTLSCEQNLNHDAMYWYRQDPGQGLRLIYYSQIVNDFQKGDIAEGYSVSREKKESFPLTVTSAQKNPTAFYLCASSKRLRGPNEKLFFGSGTQLSVL.

The rearrangement uses TRBV9 and TRBJ1-5, with 9 bases identical to TRBD1. This CDR3 comprises 15 residues. Unmatched junction bases numbered 1, after V lost 0 bases and J lost 3 bases. Germline CDR1 and CDR2: SGDLS and YYNGEE. CDR3 residues: CASSVGDRVNQPQHF. CDR3 in DNA: TGTGCCAGCAGCGTAGGGGACAGGGTCAATCAGCCCCAGCATTTT.

This clone appeared a few times. The chain combines TRBV6-4 with TRBJ1-2; 8 nucleotides align to TRBD1. Germline CDR1 and CDR2: MRHNA and SNTAGT. The CDR3 length is 15 residues. The V and J ends lost 4 bases and 0 bases, in that order; junction bases with no gene match: 4. The CDR3 region is CASSVGTGPNYGYTF. The CDR3 coding sequence is TGTGCCAGCAGTGTCGGGACAGGCCCTAACTATGGCTACACCTTC.

The genes are TRBV10-1 and TRBJ1-3; possible D gene TRBD1, 5 bases. V gave up 4 bases and J gave up 2 bases, with 12 bases separating them. CDR1 is WNHNN, CDR2 SYGVQD, per germline (reference sequence). The CDR3 loop spans 15 amino acids. The CDR3 sequence: CASSGGRETGNTIYF. CDR3 DNA sequence: TGCGCCAGCAGTGGGGGACGAGAGACTGGAAACACCATATATTTT.